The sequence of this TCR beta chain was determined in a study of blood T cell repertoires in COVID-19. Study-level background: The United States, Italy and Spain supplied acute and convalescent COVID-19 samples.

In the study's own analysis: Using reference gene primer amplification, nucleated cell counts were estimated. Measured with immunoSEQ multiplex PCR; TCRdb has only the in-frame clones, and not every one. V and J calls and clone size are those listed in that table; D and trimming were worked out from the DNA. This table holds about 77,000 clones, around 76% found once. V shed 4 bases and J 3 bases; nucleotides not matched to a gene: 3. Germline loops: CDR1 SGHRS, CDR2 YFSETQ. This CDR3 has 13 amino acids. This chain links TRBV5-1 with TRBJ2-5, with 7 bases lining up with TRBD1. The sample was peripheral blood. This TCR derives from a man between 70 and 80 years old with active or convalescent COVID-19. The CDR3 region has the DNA TGCGCCAGCAGCCTCACAGGGGAAGAGACCCAGTACTTC. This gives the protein CASSLTGEETQYF.